The sequence of this T cell receptor (beta chain) was determined in a study of T cells expressing NK-cell markers. Study summary: The sequencing cohort of eight donors included seven HCMV-seropositive individuals and one seronegative individual. Points from the study as a whole: Whether the expanded NKG2C+ T cell clones recognized HCMV remained unclear. As a fraction of CD8+ T cells, dominant NKG2C+ clonotypes reached about 1.0-8% in six donors.

On this clonotype: Its antigen is not known.

TCR beta cDNA was generated via 5'RACE template switching incorporating UMIs. TCRdb reprocessed the 5' RACE reads, keeping one entry per CDR3 protein, no DNA. Its listing shows roughly 390,000 distinct CDR3 sequences. This CDR3 has 15 amino acids. Germline V gives CDR1 SGHDN, CDR2 FVKESK. V usage is TRBV14 and J usage is TRBJ2-1; TCRdb gives TRBD1 as the D gene, but with no DNA this cannot be confirmed. The TCR sequence derives from a woman aged 45-65 years in good health. The specimen was blood T cells: a sorted CD56 or NKG2C T cell subset, CD4+ or CD8+ T cells, or bulk PBMC T cells (not recorded which). The CDR3 reads CASSPGGQGGYEQFF.